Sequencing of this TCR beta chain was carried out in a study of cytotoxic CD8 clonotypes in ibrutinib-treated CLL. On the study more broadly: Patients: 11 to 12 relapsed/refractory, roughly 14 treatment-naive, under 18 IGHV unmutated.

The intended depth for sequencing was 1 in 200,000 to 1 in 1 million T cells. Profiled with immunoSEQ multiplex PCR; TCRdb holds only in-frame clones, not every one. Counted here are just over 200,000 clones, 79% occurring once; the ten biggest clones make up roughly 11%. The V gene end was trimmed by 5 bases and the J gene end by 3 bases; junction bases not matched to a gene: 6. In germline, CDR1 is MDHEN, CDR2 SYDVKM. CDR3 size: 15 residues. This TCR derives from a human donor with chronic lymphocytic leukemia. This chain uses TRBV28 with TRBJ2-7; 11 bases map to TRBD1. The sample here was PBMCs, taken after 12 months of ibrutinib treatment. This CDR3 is CASSGGDRGYYEQYF. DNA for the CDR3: TGTGCCAGCAGTGGGGGGGACAGGGGGTACTACGAGCAGTACTTC.